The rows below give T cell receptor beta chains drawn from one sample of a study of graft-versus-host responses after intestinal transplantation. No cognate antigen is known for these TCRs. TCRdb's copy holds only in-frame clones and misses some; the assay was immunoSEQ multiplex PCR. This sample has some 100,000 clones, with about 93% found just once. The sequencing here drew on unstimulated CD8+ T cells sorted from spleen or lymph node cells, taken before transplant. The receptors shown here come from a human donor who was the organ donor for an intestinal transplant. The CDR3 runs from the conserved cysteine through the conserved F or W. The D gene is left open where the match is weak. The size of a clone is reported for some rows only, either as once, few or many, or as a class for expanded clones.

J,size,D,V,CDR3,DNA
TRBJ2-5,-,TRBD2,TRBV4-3,CASSQGWTGGTGGETQYF,TGCGCCAGCAGCCAAGGTTGGACGGGAGGGACGGGGGGAGAGACCCAGTACTTC
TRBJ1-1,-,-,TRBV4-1,CASSQGTDPEAFF,TGCGCCAGCAGCCAAGGGACAGACCCTGAAGCTTTCTTT
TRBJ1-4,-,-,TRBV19,CASSIITAGEKLFF,TGTGCCAGTAGTATAATAACTGCAGGGGAAAAACTGTTTTTT
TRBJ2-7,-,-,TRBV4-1,CASSQGSAYEQYF,TGCGCCAGCAGCCAAGGTTCGGCCTACGAGCAGTACTTC
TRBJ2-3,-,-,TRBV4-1,CASSHPPSGTDTQYF,TGCGCCAGCAGCCATCCTCCGTCGGGCACAGATACGCAGTATTTT
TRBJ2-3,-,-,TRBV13,CASIRPGEYF,TGTGCCAGCATCCGACCGGGGGAGTATTTT
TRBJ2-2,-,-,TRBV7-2,CASSPAGGTGELFF,TGTGCCAGCAGCCCTGCAGGGGGGACCGGGGAGCTGTTTTTT
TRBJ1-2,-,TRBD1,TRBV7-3,CASSPGTGGFYGYTF,TGTGCCAGCAGCCCCGGGACAGGGGGCTTCTATGGCTACACCTTC
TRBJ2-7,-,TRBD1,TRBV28,CASSLPDRNYEQYF,TGTGCCAGCAGTTTACCGGACAGGAACTACGAGCAGTACTTC
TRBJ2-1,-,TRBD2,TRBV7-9,CASSSGLAGYNEQFF,TGTGCCAGCAGCTCCGGACTAGCGGGGTACAATGAGCAGTTCTTC
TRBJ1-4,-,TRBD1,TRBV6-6,CASSYSNLPGQGRLFF,TGTGCCAGCAGTTACTCGAACCTCCCGGGACAGGGGAGACTGTTTTTT
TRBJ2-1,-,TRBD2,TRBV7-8,CASSLERGAINEQFF,TGTGCCAGCAGCTTAGAGCGGGGGGCCATCAATGAGCAGTTCTTC
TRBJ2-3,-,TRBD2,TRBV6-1,CASSKLAGGVDTQYF,TGTGCCAGCAGCAAACTAGCGGGGGGCGTAGATACGCAGTATTTT
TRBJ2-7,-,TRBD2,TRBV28,CASSSRGVTYEQYF,TGTGCCAGCAGTTCCCGGGGGGTAACCTACGAGCAGTACTTC
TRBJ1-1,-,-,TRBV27,CASSSPLQGSRTFF,TGTGCCAGCAGCTCACCCCTACAGGGATCGAGAACTTTCTTT
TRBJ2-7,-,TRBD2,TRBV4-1,CASRRLAGGSVYEQYF,TGCGCCAGTAGACGGCTAGCGGGAGGATCAGTCTACGAGCAGTACTTC
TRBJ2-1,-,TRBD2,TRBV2,CASRGGLVSDEQFF,TGTGCCAGCAGAGGAGGACTAGTAAGTGATGAGCAGTTCTTC
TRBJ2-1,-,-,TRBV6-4,CASSEFRQGTVPTKFF,TGTGCCAGCAGTGAGTTCAGGCAGGGAACCGTCCCAACTAAGTTCTTC
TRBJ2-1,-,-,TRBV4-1,CAAARAPENEQFF,TGCGCCGCCGCGAGGGCCCCGGAAAATGAGCAGTTCTTC
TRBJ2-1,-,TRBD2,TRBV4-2,CASSQRTSGGLYNEQFF,TGTGCCAGCAGCCAGCGAACTAGCGGAGGTCTTTACAATGAGCAGTTCTTC
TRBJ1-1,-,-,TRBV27,CASKTGQLNTEAFF,TGTGCCAGCAAAACCGGACAGCTGAACACTGAAGCTTTCTTT
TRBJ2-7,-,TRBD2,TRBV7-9,CASSLGTSGGYEQYF,TGTGCCAGCAGCTTAGGTACTAGCGGGGGATACGAGCAGTACTTC
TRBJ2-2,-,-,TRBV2,CASRKGGGETGELFF,TGTGCCAGCAGGAAAGGAGGGGGCGAAACCGGGGAGCTGTTTTTT
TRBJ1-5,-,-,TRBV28,CASEGGRYQPQHF,TGTGCCAGCGAAGGGGGTAGATACCAGCCCCAGCATTTT
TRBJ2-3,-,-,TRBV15,CATSRSFTDTQYF,TGTGCCACCAGCAGATCCTTCACAGATACGCAGTATTTT
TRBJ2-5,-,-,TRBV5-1,CASSLAGGPIETQYF,TGCGCCAGCAGCTTGGCCGGCGGCCCCATAGAGACCCAGTACTTC
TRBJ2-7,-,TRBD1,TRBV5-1,CASSSSTGSYEQYF,TGCGCCAGCAGCTCATCGACAGGGAGCTACGAGCAGTACTTC
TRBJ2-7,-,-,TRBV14,CASSRNQRRRSEQYF,TGTGCCAGCAGCCGTAACCAGCGGAGGAGGTCCGAGCAGTACTTC
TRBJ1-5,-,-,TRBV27,CASSGQGGQPQHF,TGTGCCAGCAGTGGACAAGGAGGGCAGCCCCAGCATTTT
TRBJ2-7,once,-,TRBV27,CASMPGSSGYEQYF,TGTGCCAGCATGCCAGGGAGTAGCGGATACGAGCAGTACTTC
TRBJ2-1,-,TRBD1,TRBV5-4,CASSLGRTGGSYNEQFF,TGTGCCAGCAGCTTGGGCCGGACAGGGGGGTCCTACAATGAGCAGTTCTTC
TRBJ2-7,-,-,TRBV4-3,CASSQDRGTYEQYF,TGCGCCAGCAGCCAAGATCGCGGGACCTACGAGCAGTACTTC
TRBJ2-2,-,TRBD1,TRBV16,CASSHPGQGAPNTGELFF,TGTGCCAGCAGCCACCCGGGACAGGGGGCTCCGAACACCGGGGAGCTGTTTTTT
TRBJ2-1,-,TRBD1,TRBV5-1,CASSSGPDRGYNEQFF,TGCGCCAGCAGCTCGGGCCCGGACAGGGGTTACAATGAGCAGTTCTTC
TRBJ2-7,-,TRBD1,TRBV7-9,CASSSSNQGVRTYEQYF,TGTGCCAGCAGCTCTAGTAATCAGGGGGTCAGAACATACGAGCAGTACTTC
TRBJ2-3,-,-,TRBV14,CASSPPGLFGGCGTQYF,TGTGCCAGCAGCCCTCCTGGGCTCTTCGGCGGGTGCGGCACGCAGTATTTT
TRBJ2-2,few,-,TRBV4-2,CASSPDYSTGELFF,TGTGCCAGCAGCCCGGACTATTCCACCGGGGAGCTGTTTTTT
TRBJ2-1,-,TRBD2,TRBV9,CASSEGTSGSPTYNEQFF,TGTGCCAGCAGCGAGGGGACTAGCGGGAGTCCCACCTACAATGAGCAGTTCTTC
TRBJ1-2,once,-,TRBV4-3,CASSPGLLEMGYTF,TGCGCCAGCAGCCCTGGACTGCTCGAAATGGGCTACACCTTC
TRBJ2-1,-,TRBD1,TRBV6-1,CASSGQNTGQQQFF,TGTGCCAGCAGTGGGCAAAATACGGGACAGCAGCAGTTCTTC
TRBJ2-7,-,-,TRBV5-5,CASSLAPSYEQYF,TGTGCCAGCAGCTTGGCCCCATCCTACGAGCAGTACTTC
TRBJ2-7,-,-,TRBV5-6,CASSLRDAAHF,TGTGCCAGCAGCTTGCGGGATGCCGCCCACTTC